This T cell receptor beta chain comes out of a study of human thymus T cells. The data were produced by immunoSEQ multiplex PCR, yet TCRdb's version contains in-frame clones alone and is incomplete. The sample has about 60,000 clones; approximately 95% are singletons. As regards this clone: Its antigen is unknown.

General study results and limits: Thymic and blood repertoires seemed to show skewed V and J gene use.

V lost 1 base and J 2 bases, leaving 6 bases between the germline ends. The CDR3 is 13 residues long. CDR1 is GTSNPN, CDR2 SVGIG, per germline (reference sequence). Donors were healthy Finnish infants having corrective surgery for congenital heart defects. An approximately 0.5-1 mL peripheral blood aliquot was taken intraoperatively from four of eight donors. This TCR was recovered from a boy younger than two with a congenital heart defect but otherwise immunologically healthy. Sequencing was done on a sample of blood. The V and J genes are TRBV30 and TRBJ1-5; D unresolved. The CDR3: CAWSGIGNQPQHF. In DNA, the CDR3 is TGTGCCTGGAGTGGGATTGGCAATCAGCCCCAGCATTTT. Full variable domain (rest looked up from reference TRBV30 and TRBJ1-5): SQTIHQWPATLVQPVGSPLSLECTVEGTSNPNLYWYRQAAGRGLQLLFYSVGIGQISSEVPQNLSASRPQDRQFILSSKKLLLSDSGFYLCAWSGIGNQPQHFGDGTRLSIL.